Following are 32 T cell receptor beta chains from one sample sequenced in a study of blood T cell repertoires in COVID-19 (dated by TCRdb to 2019 to 2021). Receptor libraries were prepared by the immunoSEQ multiplex PCR assay. TCRdb re-hosts the immuneACCESS table, in-frame sequences only. Its copies lack some clones; in the studies checked, an unresolved V gene accounts for under half of them, and the cause for the rest is not known. Within this sample are 140,000 to 150,000 clones, with more than 65% of them counted one time only. Around 4% of the sample rests with the top ten. The sample comprised peripheral blood. All receptors derive from a man between 60 and 75 years old with acute or convalescent COVID-19.

This chain connects TRBV7-8 to TRBJ1-2; D is uncertain. The germline V gene encodes CDR1 SGHVS and CDR2 FQNEAQ. This CDR3 has 15 residues. V gave up 1 base and J gave up 2 bases, with 11 bases separating them. CDR3 in amino acids: CASSLVGGRNYGYTF. CDR3 sequence (DNA): TGTGCCAGCAGCTTAGTGGGAGGGAGGAACTATGGCTACACCTTC.

This clone came up a few times. CDR3 protein: CASRLSGNEQFF. The CDR3 bases are TGTGCCAGCAGACTTAGCGGCAATGAGCAGTTCTTC. The chain employs TRBV12-3 or TRBV12-4 and TRBJ2-1; TRBD2 might be the D (6 bases). The CDR3 sequence is 12 residues long. Trimming cost V 6 bases and J 6 bases, with 9 bases left between them.

The chain links TRBV6-5 to TRBJ1-1, with unresolved D. The CDR3 spans 14 residues. With 6 bases removed from V and 1 base from J, the gap between germline ends came to 12 bases. Germline V gene sequence: CDR1 MNHEY, CDR2 SVGAGI. The CDR3 DNA follows: TGTGCCAGCAGCGGGGAGAGGGCGAACACTGAAGCTTTCTTT. It encodes CASSGERANTEAFF.

This clone was detected only once. The chain joins TRBV2 to TRBJ2-7; 7 bases are shared with TRBD1. V lost 4 bases to trimming and J lost 6 bases; unmatched junction nucleotides: 12. The CDR3 covers 15 residues. Per the germline V gene, CDR1 is SNHLY and CDR2 is FYNNEI. Written as DNA, the CDR3 is TGTGCCAGCAGTGCGACAGGGCCCGCGATTCGCGAGCAGTACTTC. Protein product: CASSATGPAIREQYF.

The chain links TRBV29-1 to TRBJ2-2; no reliable D call. The CDR3 contains 15 residues. V was pared by 3 bases and J by 4 bases, with 15 bases between. Germline loops: CDR1 SQVTM, CDR2 ANQGSEA. CDR3 protein: CSVDVGLMGTGELFF. The CDR3 DNA follows: TGCAGCGTTGATGTGGGCCTAATGGGCACCGGGGAGCTGTTTTTT.

The chain has TRBV5-4 and TRBJ1-3; perhaps TRBD1 as D (6 bases). This CDR3 has 14 amino acids. The V gene's germline CDR1 is SGHNT and CDR2 YYREEE (reference sequence). Trimming pared 4 bases from V and 2 bases from J, leaving 10 bases between. CDR3 DNA: TGTGCCAGCAGCCTTAGGGACACTGGAAACACCATATATTTT. Its protein product is CASSLRDTGNTIYF.

A few counts support this clone. The V and J genes are TRBV28 and TRBJ1-5; no reliable D call. With 3 bases removed from V and 4 bases from J, the gap between germline ends came to 7 bases. Germline CDR1 reads MDHEN; CDR2 reads SYDVKM. The CDR3 runs 13 residues. Here the CDR3 DNA reads TGTGCCAGCAGTTTCATGAGGAATCAGCCCCAGCATTTT. Its protein is CASSFMRNQPQHF.

The chain employs TRBV4-2 and TRBJ2-7; D is possibly TRBD1 (6 bases). Trimming shortened V by 0 bases and J by 0 bases, and 18 bases separated the two germline ends. The CDR3 is 18 amino acids. CDR1 is LGHNA, CDR2 YNFKEQ, per germline. The CDR3: CASSQERVRGQRSYEQYF. CDR3 coding DNA: TGTGCCAGCAGCCAAGAAAGAGTAAGGGGACAACGCTCCTACGAGCAGTACTTC.

CDR3 residues: CASSAQIRTDTQYF. The CDR3 nucleotides are TGTGCCAGCAGTGCACAGATTCGCACAGATACGCAGTATTTT. The chain is built from TRBV2 and TRBJ2-3; no firm D call. V was clipped by 4 bases and J by 1 base, with 9 bases between them. Germline-derived CDR1 and CDR2 are SNHLY and FYNNEI. This CDR3 contains 14 residues.

J is TRBJ1-1 and V is TRBV5-4; D is possibly TRBD1 (6 bases). CDR1 is SGHNT, CDR2 YYREEE, per germline (reference sequence). The CDR3 has 14 amino acids. Trimming took off 4 bases at V and 3 bases at J, with 13 bases between the two ends. The CDR3 DNA reads as TGTGCCAGCAGCGGTACAGGGCGGGACACTGAAGCTTTCTTT. Amino acids: CASSGTGRDTEAFF.

This sequence joins TRBV11-2 and TRBJ2-4; the D is unclear. V lost 5 bases to trimming and J lost 1 base, with 6 bases between them. The CDR3 contains 13 residues. Germline assignment: CDR1 SGHAT and CDR2 FQNNGV. The CDR3 sequence: CASSVRAKNIQYF. The CDR3 DNA reads as TGTGCCAGCAGCGTACGGGCCAAAAACATTCAGTACTTC.

The rearrangement links TRBV7-2 to TRBJ1-4; D unclear. V was cut by 5 bases and J by 3 bases, with 10 bases left in between. The CDR3 contains 14 residues. Germline lookup yields CDR1 SGHTA and CDR2 FQGNSA. DNA for the CDR3: TGTGCCAGCAGCCTAAGCGGATCTAATGAAAAACTGTTTTTT. Amino acids: CASSLSGSNEKLFF.

The genes are TRBV5-5 and TRBJ1-1; 8 nucleotides align to TRBD1. Per the germline V gene, CDR1 is SGHKS and CDR2 is YYEKEE (reference sequence). The CDR3 loop spans 15 amino acids. Trimming removed 3 bases from V and 3 bases from J; junction bases left unmatched: 7. The CDR3: CASSSDRAGDTEAFF. The CDR3 region has the DNA TGTGCCAGCAGCTCGGACAGGGCTGGGGACACTGAAGCTTTCTTT.

The chain employs TRBV7-8 and TRBJ1-2, with D uncertain. Germline V CDR1 and CDR2: SGHVS, FQNEAQ. V shed 1 base and J shed 5 bases, with 11 bases lying between them. The CDR3 extends over 14 amino acids. Here the CDR3 reads CASSLERIGYGYTF. The CDR3 DNA sequence: TGTGCCAGCAGCTTAGAACGGATCGGGTATGGCTACACCTTC. The variable domain in full, with the rest retrieved from reference TRBV7-8 and TRBJ1-2, is GAGVSQSPRYKVAKRGQDVALRCDPISGHVSLFWYQQALGQGPEFLTYFQNEAQLDKSGLPSDRFFAERPEGSVSTLKIQRTQQEDSAVYLCASSLERIGYGYTFGSGTRLTVV.

This clone was found a few times. V and J are TRBV10-3 and TRBJ1-6; D is perhaps TRBD1 (6 bases). V was pared by 6 bases and J by 0 bases, with 9 bases between. CDR3 length equals 15 residues. From germline, CDR1 is ENHRY and CDR2 SYGVKD. CDR3 region: CAIRDSGSYNSPLHF. Written as DNA, the CDR3 is TGTGCCATCAGGGACAGCGGCTCCTATAATTCACCCCTCCACTTT.

The gene calls are TRBV5-1 and TRBJ2-1; 12 bases align to TRBD1. The V gene's germline CDR1 is SGHRS and CDR2 YFSETQ. Trimming took 2 bases from V and 6 from J; bases not matched to a gene: 3. There are 15 residues in the CDR3. Here the CDR3 reads CASSFGTGGSNEQFF. CDR3 coding DNA: TGCGCCAGCAGCTTCGGGACAGGGGGCTCCAATGAGCAGTTCTTC.

The chain couples TRBV30 to TRBJ1-3; D is ambiguous. CDR1 and CDR2 from the germline V gene are GTSNPN and SVGIG (reference sequence). The CDR3 is 15 residues long. V lost 0 bases and J 4 bases, leaving 13 bases between the germline ends. CDR3 in amino acids: CAWSVLGVFGNTIYF. The CDR3 DNA follows: TGTGCCTGGAGTGTACTCGGGGTTTTCGGAAACACCATATATTTT.

This clone was recorded once. For the CDR3, the DNA is TGTGCCACCAGCTCGCAAGCGGGAGGCACAGATACGCAGTATTTT. Translation: CATSSQAGGTDTQYF. J is TRBJ2-3 and V is TRBV15, with 8 nucleotides matching TRBD2. CDR1 and CDR2 from the germline V gene are LNHNV and YYDKDF (reference sequence). The V gene end was trimmed by 5 bases and the J gene end by 1 base; junction bases not matched to a gene: 5. This CDR3 contains 15 residues.

The chain has TRBV3-1 (or the pseudogene TRBV3-2) and TRBJ1-2; a possible D gene is TRBD1 (5 bases). Trimming shortened V by 4 bases and J by 3 bases, and 15 bases separated the two germline ends. The CDR3 loop spans 15 amino acids. Germline V gene data show CDR1 as LGHDT and CDR2 as YNNKEL (reference sequence). CDR3 loop: CASSLRVGGDYGYTF. The CDR3 DNA reads as TGTGCCAGCAGCCTTCGGGTGGGGGGTGACTATGGCTACACCTTC.

The genes are TRBV7-9 and TRBJ1-4; a weak D match, TRBD1 (5 bases). The germline V gene encodes CDR1 SEHNR and CDR2 FQNEAQ (reference sequence). V lost 8 bases and J 8 bases, leaving 27 bases between the germline ends. This CDR3 has 17 residues. DNA of the CDR3: TGTGCCAGCGGACCAAGCCGCGGGGTTACCGGGACCGAAAAACTGTTTTTT. Protein sequence: CASGPSRGVTGTEKLFF.

In its sample, this clone was seen once. J is TRBJ2-5 and V is TRBV24-1; D possibly corresponds to TRBD1 (6 bases). From germline, CDR1 is KGHDR and CDR2 SFDVKD. Trimming cost V 5 bases and J 4 bases, with 16 bases left between them. There are 15 residues in the CDR3. The CDR3 spells CATSVRGKVGETQYF. The CDR3 DNA sequence: TGTGCCACCAGTGTTAGGGGGAAGGTGGGAGAGACCCAGTACTTC.

This rearrangement joins TRBV7-2 to TRBJ2-2; D is undetermined. V lost 5 bases and J lost 7, with 8 bases in between. The CDR3 has 12 residues. Germline V gene lookup returns CDR1 SGHTA and CDR2 FQGNSA. CDR3 region: CASSPGLGELFF. The CDR3 DNA reads TGTGCCAGCAGCCCGGGTCTCGGGGAGCTGTTTTTT.

This clone was picked up many times. The sample holds other DNA sequences that translate to the same CDR3. The J gene is TRBJ1-4, the V gene TRBV24-1; D uncertain. The CDR3 totals 13 residues. Trimming took 5 bases from V and 0 from J, leaving 3 bases between them. Germline values: CDR1 KGHDR, CDR2 SFDVKD. The CDR3 loop is CATSASTNEKLFF. CDR3 in DNA: TGTGCCACCAGTGCCTCAACTAATGAAAAACTGTTTTTT.

This chain uses TRBV29-1 with TRBJ2-1; D might be TRBD2 (5 bases). The germline V gene has CDR1 SQVTM and CDR2 ANQGSEA. The CDR3 length is 14 residues. The V end lost 3 bases, the J end lost 0 bases, and 9 bases lay between the germline ends. CDR3 sequence reads: CSVDGGDSYNEQFF. The CDR3, as DNA: TGCAGCGTTGACGGAGGAGACTCCTACAATGAGCAGTTCTTC.

V and J are TRBV6-5 and TRBJ2-7, with D possibly being TRBD2 (6 bases). V was clipped by 2 bases and J by 1 base, with 12 bases between them. The CDR3 length is 15 residues. Germline lookup yields CDR1 MNHEY and CDR2 SVGAGI. The CDR3 sequence: CASSYRLGESYEQYF. CDR3 DNA: TGTGCCAGCAGTTACAGACTAGGGGAGTCCTACGAGCAGTACTTC.

In its sample, this clone was seen once. The rearrangement links TRBV20-1 to TRBJ2-7; 8 nucleotides line up with TRBD1. The CDR3 extends over 14 amino acids. The germline V gene encodes CDR1 DFQATT and CDR2 SNEGSKA (reference sequence). V lost 3 bases to trimming and J lost 2 bases; unmatched junction nucleotides: 6. As DNA, the CDR3 is TGCAGTGCTAGTGGGACAGGACGAACCTACGAGCAGTACTTC. Protein sequence: CSASGTGRTYEQYF.

This rearrangement joins TRBV2 to TRBJ2-7; 9 bases map to TRBD2. V lost 2 bases, J lost 1 base, and 3 bases stayed unmatched. Germline V lookup: CDR1 SNHLY, CDR2 FYNNEI. The CDR3 has 15 amino acids. The CDR3 protein is CASSEWREGSYEQYF. The CDR3 nucleotides are TGTGCCAGCAGTGAATGGCGGGAGGGTTCCTACGAGCAGTACTTC.

The V call is TRBV12-3 or TRBV12-4, the J call TRBJ2-1; weak D call: TRBD2 (5 bases). CDR3 length: 12 amino acids. Between the trimmed V and J ends, which lost 5 bases and 7 bases, there was a span of 9 bases. CDR3 DNA sequence: TGTGCCAGCAGTCAGGACTTAAATGAGCAGTTCTTC. Amino acid sequence: CASSQDLNEQFF.

The rearrangement joins TRBV9 to TRBJ2-3; D is undetermined. Germline loops: CDR1 SGDLS, CDR2 YYNGEE. The CDR3 extends over 13 amino acids. Trimming removed 4 bases from V and 0 bases from J, with 6 bases in between. The CDR3 sequence is CASSLQSTDTQYF. CDR3 in DNA: TGTGCCAGCAGCCTCCAGAGCACAGATACGCAGTATTTT.

This clone turned up a few times. The chain uses TRBV19 and TRBJ2-6; D may be TRBD1 (6 bases). The V gene lost 5 bases and the J gene lost 4 bases, with 15 bases spanning the gap. This CDR3 has 16 amino acids. CDR1 and CDR2 (germline): LNHDA, SQIVND (reference sequence). CDR3 protein: CASSPTGLGGANVLTF. The CDR3 nucleotides are TGTGCCAGTAGTCCCACAGGGCTGGGGGGGGCCAACGTCCTGACTTTC.

The chain employs TRBV7-6 and TRBJ2-7; TRBD2 matches at 7 bases. The CDR3 contains 15 residues. Trimming cost V 1 base and J 3 bases; bases outside gene matches: 6. Germline V gives CDR1 SGHVS, CDR2 FNYEAQ. CDR3 coding DNA: TGTGCCAGCAGCTTAGGTTCTAGCGGAGGCTACGAGCAGTACTTC. Translation gives CASSLGSSGGYEQYF.

The rearrangement joins TRBV7-9 to TRBJ2-7; TRBD2 matches at 8 bases. The CDR3 runs to 14 residues. CDR1 and CDR2 from the germline V gene are SEHNR and FQNEAQ (reference sequence). The ends lost 6 bases at V and 6 bases at J; junction bases unmatched: 10. The CDR3 is CASRRGLASIEQYF. CDR3 nucleotides: TGTGCCAGCAGACGAGGACTAGCATCGATCGAGCAGTACTTC.